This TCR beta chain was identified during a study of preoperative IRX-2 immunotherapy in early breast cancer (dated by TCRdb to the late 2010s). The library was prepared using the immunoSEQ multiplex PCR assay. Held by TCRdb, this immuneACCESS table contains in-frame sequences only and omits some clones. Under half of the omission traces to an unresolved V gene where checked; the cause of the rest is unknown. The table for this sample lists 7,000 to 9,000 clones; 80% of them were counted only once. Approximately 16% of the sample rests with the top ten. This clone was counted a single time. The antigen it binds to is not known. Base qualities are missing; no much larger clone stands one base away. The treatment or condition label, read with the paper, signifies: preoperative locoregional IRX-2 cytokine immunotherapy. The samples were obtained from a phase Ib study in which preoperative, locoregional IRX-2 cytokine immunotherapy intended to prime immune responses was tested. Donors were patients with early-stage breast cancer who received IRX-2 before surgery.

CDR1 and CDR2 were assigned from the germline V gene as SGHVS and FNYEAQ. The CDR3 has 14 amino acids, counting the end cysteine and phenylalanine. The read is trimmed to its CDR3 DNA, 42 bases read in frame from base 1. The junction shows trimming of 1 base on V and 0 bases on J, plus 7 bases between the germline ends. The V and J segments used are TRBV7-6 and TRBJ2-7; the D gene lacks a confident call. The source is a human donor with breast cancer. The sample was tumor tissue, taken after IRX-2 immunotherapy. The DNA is TGTGCCAGCAGCTTAGATCGCGGCTCCTACGAGCAGTACTTC. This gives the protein CASSLDRGSYEQYF. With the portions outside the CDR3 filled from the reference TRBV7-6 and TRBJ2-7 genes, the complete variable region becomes GAGVSQSPRYKVTKRGQDVALRCDPISGHVSLYWYRQALGQGPEFLTYFNYEAQQDKSGLPNDRFSAERPEGSISTLTIQRTEQRDSAMYRCASSLDRGSYEQYFGPGTRLTVT.